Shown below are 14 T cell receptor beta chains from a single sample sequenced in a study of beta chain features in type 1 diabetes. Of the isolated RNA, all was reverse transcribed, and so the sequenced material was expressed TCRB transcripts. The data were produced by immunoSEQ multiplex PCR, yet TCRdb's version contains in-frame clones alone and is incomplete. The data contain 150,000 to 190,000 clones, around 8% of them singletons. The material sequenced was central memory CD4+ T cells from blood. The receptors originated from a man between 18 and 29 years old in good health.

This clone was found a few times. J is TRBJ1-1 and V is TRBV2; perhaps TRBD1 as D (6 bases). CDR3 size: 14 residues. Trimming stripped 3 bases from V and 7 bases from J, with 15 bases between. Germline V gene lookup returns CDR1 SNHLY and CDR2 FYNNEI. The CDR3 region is CASSDSSQGREAFF. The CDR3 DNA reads TGTGCCAGCAGTGATTCGTCACAGGGTCGTGAAGCTTTCTTT.

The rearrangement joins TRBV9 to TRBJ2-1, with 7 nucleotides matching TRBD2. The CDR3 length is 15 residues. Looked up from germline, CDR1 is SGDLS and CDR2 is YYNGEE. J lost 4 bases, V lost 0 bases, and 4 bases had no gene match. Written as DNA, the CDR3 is TGTGCCAGCAGCGTAGTTGTGGGGGGGTACAATGAGCAGTTCTTC. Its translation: CASSVVVGGYNEQFF.

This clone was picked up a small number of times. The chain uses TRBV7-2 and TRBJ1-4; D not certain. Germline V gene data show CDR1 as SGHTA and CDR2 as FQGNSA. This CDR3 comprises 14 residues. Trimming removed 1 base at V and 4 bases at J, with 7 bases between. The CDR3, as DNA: TGTGCCAGCAGCTTAGTAGCTGATAATGAAAAACTGTTTTTT. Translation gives CASSLVADNEKLFF.

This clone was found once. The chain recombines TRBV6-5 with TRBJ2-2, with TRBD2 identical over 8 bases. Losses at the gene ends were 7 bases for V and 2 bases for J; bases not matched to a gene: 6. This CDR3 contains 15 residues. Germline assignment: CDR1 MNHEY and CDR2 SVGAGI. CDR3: CASKRAGVNTGELFF. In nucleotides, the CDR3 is TGTGCCAGCAAACGAGCGGGAGTAAACACCGGGGAGCTGTTTTTT.

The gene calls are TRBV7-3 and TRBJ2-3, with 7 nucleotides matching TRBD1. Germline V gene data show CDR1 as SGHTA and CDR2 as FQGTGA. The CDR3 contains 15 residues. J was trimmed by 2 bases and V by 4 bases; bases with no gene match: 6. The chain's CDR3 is CASSYGQANTDTQYF. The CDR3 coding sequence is TGTGCCAGCAGCTATGGACAGGCGAACACAGATACGCAGTATTTT.

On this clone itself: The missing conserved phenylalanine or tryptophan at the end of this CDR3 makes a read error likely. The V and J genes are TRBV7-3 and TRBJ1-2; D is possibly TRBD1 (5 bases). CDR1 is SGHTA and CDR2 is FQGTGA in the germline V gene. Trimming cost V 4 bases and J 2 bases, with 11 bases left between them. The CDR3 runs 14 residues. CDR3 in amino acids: CASSSDRKNYGYTS. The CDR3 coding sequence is TGTGCCAGCAGCTCCGACAGAAAAAACTATGGCTACACCTCC.

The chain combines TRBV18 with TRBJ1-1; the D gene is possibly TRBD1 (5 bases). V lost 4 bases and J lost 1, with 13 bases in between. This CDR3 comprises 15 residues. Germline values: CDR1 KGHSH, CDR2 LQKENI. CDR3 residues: CASSQNRKGNTEAFF. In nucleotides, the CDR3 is TGTGCCAGCTCACAAAACAGGAAAGGGAACACTGAAGCTTTCTTT.

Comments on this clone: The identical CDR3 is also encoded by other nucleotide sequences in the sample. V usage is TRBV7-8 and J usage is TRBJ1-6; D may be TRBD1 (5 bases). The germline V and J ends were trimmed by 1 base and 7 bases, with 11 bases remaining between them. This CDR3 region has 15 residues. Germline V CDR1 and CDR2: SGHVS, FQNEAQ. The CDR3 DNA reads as TGTGCCAGCAGCTTAGGGTCAGGGTTAAATTCACCCCTCCACTTT. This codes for CASSLGSGLNSPLHF.

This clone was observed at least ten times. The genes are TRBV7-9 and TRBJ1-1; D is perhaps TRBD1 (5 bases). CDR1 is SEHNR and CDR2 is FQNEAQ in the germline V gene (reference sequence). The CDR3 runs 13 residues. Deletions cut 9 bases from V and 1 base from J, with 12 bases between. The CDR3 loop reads CASLQVRNTEAFF. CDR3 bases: TGTGCCAGTCTACAGGTCCGGAACACTGAAGCTTTCTTT.

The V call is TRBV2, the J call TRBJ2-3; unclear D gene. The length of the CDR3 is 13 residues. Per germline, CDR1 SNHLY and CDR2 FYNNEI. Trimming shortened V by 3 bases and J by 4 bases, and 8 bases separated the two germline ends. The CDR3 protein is CASSDLSSDTQYF. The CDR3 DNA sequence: TGTGCCAGCAGTGACCTGTCGTCAGATACGCAGTATTTT.

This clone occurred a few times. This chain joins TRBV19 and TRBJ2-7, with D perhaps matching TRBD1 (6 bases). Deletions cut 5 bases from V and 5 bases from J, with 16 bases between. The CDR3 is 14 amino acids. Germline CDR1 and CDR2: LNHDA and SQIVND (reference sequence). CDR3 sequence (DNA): TGTGCCAGTAGTTTTACAGGGCGAGGAGACGAGCAGTACTTC. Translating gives CASSFTGRGDEQYF.

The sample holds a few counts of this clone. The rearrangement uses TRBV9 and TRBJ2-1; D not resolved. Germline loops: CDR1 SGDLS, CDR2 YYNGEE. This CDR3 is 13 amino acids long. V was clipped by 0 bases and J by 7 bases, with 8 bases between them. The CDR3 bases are TGTGCCAGCAGCGTAGCTTCTCAGAATGAGCAGTTCTTC. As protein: CASSVASQNEQFF. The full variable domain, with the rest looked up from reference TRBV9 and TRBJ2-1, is DSGVTQTPKHLITATGQRVTLRCSPRSGDLSVYWYQQSLDQGLQFLIQYYNGEERAKGNILERFSAQQFPDLHSELNLSSLELGDSALYFCASSVASQNEQFFGPGTRLTVL.

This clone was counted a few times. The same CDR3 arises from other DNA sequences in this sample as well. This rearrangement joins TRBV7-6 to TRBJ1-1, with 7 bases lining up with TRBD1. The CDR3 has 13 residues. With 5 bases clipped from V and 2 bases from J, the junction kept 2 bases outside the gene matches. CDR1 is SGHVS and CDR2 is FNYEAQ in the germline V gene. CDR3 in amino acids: CASSRDSNTEAFF. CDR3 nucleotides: TGTGCCAGCAGCCGGGACAGCAACACTGAAGCTTTCTTT.

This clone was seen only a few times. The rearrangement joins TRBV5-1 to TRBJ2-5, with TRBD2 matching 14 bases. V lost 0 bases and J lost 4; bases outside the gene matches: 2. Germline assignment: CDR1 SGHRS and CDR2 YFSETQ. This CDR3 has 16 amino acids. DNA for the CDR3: TGCGCCAGCAGCTTGGCTGGGACTAGCGGGGGAGAGACCCAGTACTTC. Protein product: CASSLAGTSGGETQYF.